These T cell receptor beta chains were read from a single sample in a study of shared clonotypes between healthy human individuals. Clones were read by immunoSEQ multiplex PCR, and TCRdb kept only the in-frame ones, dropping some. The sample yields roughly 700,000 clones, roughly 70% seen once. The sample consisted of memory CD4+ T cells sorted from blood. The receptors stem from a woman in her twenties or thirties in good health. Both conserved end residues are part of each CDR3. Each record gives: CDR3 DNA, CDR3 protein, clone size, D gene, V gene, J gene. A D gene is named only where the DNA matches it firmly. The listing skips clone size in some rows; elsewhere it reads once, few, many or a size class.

TGTGCCAGCAGTTACTCTTTCTCTCGGGCCGGGGAGCTGTTTTTT	CASSYSFSRAGELFF	NA	NA	TRBV6-6	TRBJ2-2
TGTGCCAGCAGTTCGAAGACGGCCCCTGTAGGCGAGCAGTACTTC	CASSSKTAPVGEQYF	NA	NA	TRBV6-5	TRBJ2-7
TGTGCCAGCAAATGGGGGGTAGCGGGAGGCTACGAGCAGTACTTC	CASKWGVAGGYEQYF	NA	TRBD2	TRBV6-1	TRBJ2-7
TGTGCCAGCAGCCGAGGCGACAGGGACACCGGGGAGCTGTTTTTT	CASSRGDRDTGELFF	few	TRBD1	TRBV28	TRBJ2-2
TGTGCCAGTAGTAGGGGACTAGCAGGGGAGCAGTTCTTC	CASSRGLAGEQFF	NA	TRBD2	TRBV19	TRBJ2-1
TGTGCCAGCAGTTTCGACAGGGGGCAATACACTGAAGCTTTCTTT	CASSFDRGQYTEAFF	NA	TRBD1	TRBV27	TRBJ1-1
TGCGCCAGCAGTCTTCAGAATAACACCGGGGAGCTGTTTTTT	CASSLQNNTGELFF	NA	NA	TRBV23-1	TRBJ2-2
TGTGCCACCCGAAATCCCTCGCTGGGATCCCAAGATACGCAGTATTTT	CATRNPSLGSQDTQYF	NA	NA	TRBV10-3	TRBJ2-3
TGTGCCAGCAGACCTTCGTCCATAGGAGGTTTCGGAAAAGAGACCCAGTACTTC	CASRPSSIGGFGKETQYF	NA	NA	TRBV28	TRBJ2-5
TGTGCCAGCAGACCCGGGACTAGCGACACAGATACGCAGTATTTT	CASRPGTSDTDTQYF	NA	TRBD2	TRBV6-1	TRBJ2-3
TGCGCCAGCAGCTTGGGGGGAGGCTCTGGAAACACCATATATTTT	CASSLGGGSGNTIYF	few	NA	TRBV5-1	TRBJ1-3
TGTGCCAGCATCCCTTTTGGGGTGTTGGGGCCTGGCAATCAGCCCCAGCATTTT	CASIPFGVLGPGNQPQHF	NA	NA	TRBV28	TRBJ1-5
TGCGCCAGCAGCCAAGGTTCGGGGGGCCACTACGAGCAGTACTTC	CASSQGSGGHYEQYF	NA	NA	TRBV4-1	TRBJ2-7
TGCGCCAGCAGCTTGGGGACAGACTATGGCTACACCTTC	CASSLGTDYGYTF	few	NA	TRBV5-1	TRBJ1-2
TGTGCCAGCTCAAAAGGGGGCACCCCCGGGGAGCTGTTTTTT	CASSKGGTPGELFF	NA	TRBD1	TRBV5-6	TRBJ2-2